This T cell receptor (beta chain) was recorded in a study of brain T cells in children with intractable seizures (dated by TCRdb to the early 2020s). Background on the whole study: Resected brain tissue from about 50 pediatric epilepsy surgery cases was initially screened for immune gene transcripts with a NanoString immunology panel. Among the approximately 12 selected surgery cases, eight also had pre-surgery blood sequenced, leaving four with brain tissue only. Paper-wide results and their limitations: Because sequencing depth differed between pre- and post-surgery blood, the absence of clones from the pre-surgery sample may reflect undersampling. Viral specificity was inferred only from CDR3 sequence similarity, and patients' HCMV serostatus was unknown.

The time point tag for this specimen amounts to: resected brain tissue, or blood drawn just prior to surgery. Surgery cases with the highest brain T cell transcript signatures were selected for TCR beta chain sequencing of brain tissue and, where available, blood. Before surgery, the patients had been given at least one anti-epileptic drug. The TCR-sequenced patients were children whose drug-resistant epilepsy was caused by tuberous sclerosis complex, focal cortical dysplasia, Rasmussen encephalitis or hemimegalencephaly. Blood samples were drawn just before the epilepsy surgery. Bulk genomic DNA was extracted from unsorted brain tissue and whole blood with the Monarch genomic DNA purification kit. A remark on this clone: Its antigen is still unknown. Base qualities are not at hand, and no much larger clone is one base apart.

V was cut back by 3 bases and J by 4 bases, leaving a gap of 6 bases between them. The CDR3 runs 13 residues from the cysteine to the phenylalanine. Only the CDR3 DNA is retained, 39 bases long and in frame from the first base. The immunoSEQ assay was used to generate TCR beta chain sequences from genomic DNA. The authors' analysis ran thus. CDR3 sequences not starting with the conserved framework cysteine at position 104 were manually removed. To get clonality, the normalized Shannon's Diversity Index was subtracted from one, giving values from 0 (maximal diversity) to 1 (oligoclonal). Chi-squared comparison-of-proportions tests assessed whether the same CDR3 differed in frequency between samples, such as brain versus blood. Public clonotypes were identified by searching immuneACCESS, and similarity to known antiviral clonotypes was assessed with the VDJdb browser. TCRdb took this table from immuneACCESS and kept in-frame rearrangements with V and J called. Such tables lack part of the clones; where checked against another copy, unresolved V genes explain under half of the gap, and the rest is unexplained. V, J and clone size derive from that table, while D and trimming were established from the DNA sequence. This sample is represented by roughly 120,000 clones; 90% to 95% of them were singletons. The ten largest clones capture under 4.5% of the sample.

Sequenced here: peripheral blood, sampled at surgery. Here the chain combines TRBV23-1 and TRBJ2-2; too little of a D gene remains to name it. TRBV23-1 is an ORF, with its function uncertain. This sequence was found in a boy in the first two years of life with hemimegalencephaly and intractable seizures. The nucleotide sequence reads as follows: TGCGCCAGCAGTCAGGCGTCCACCGGGGAGCTGTTTTTT. This gives the protein CASSQASTGELFF.